The 18 T cell receptor beta chains below come from one sample, sequenced in a study of T cells in Graves' hyperthyroidism and ophthalmopathy. RNA transcripts served as the template for amplifying TCR beta CDR3 regions. Researchers ran a first-round RT-PCR on the TCR CDR3 using the HTBI primer set. TCRdb independently ran MiXCR on the multiplex PCR reads; one entry per CDR3 protein. The sample comprises around 420,000 distinct CDR3 sequences, around 13% of which are singletons, and 5% to 6% rests with the top ten. What was sequenced was blood. Source of these receptors: a woman younger than 35 with Graves' hyperthyroidism.

This clonotype was observed many times. J is TRBJ2-1 and V is TRBV20-1; D call uncertain. The CDR3 totals 11 residues. V was shortened by 5 bases and J by 7 bases, with 9 bases between the two germline ends. Germline V CDR1 and CDR2: DFQATT, SNEGSKA (reference sequence). CDR3 DNA sequence: TGCAGTGCTCAGGAGTTAAATGAGCAGTTCTTC. Its translation is CSAQELNEQFF.

This clonotype was counted many times. The V call is TRBV6-1, the J call TRBJ2-3, with D possibly called TRBD1 or TRBD2 (5 bases each). The CDR3 spans 18 residues. Between the trimmed V and J ends, which lost 7 bases and 1 base, there was a span of 24 bases. CDR1 and CDR2 (germline): MNHNS, SASEGT. CDR3 bases: TGTGCCAGCAACGGACGGGGCGCCCCCCGCCAGGGCACAGATACGCAGTATTTT. As protein: CASNGRGAPRQGTDTQYF.

This clonotype was seen a few times. This rearrangement joins TRBV27 to TRBJ2-2; D remains ambiguous. Germline V gene sequence: CDR1 MNHEY, CDR2 SMNVEV (reference sequence). There are 16 residues in the CDR3. Deletions cut 1 base from V and 1 base from J, with 10 bases between. This CDR3 is CASSLYWAENTGELFF. As DNA, the CDR3 is TGTGCCAGCAGTTTATATTGGGCAGAGAACACCGGGGAGCTGTTTTTT.

The chain has TRBV29-1 and TRBJ1-2, with D hard to call. Germline V lookup: CDR1 SQVTM, CDR2 ANQGSEA. The CDR3 loop spans 14 amino acids. The germline V and J ends were trimmed by 0 bases and 2 bases, with 10 bases remaining between them. CDR3: CSVEDQTENYGYTF. CDR3 sequence (DNA): TGCAGCGTTGAAGATCAAACAGAAAACTATGGCTACACCTTC.

This clonotype was counted at least ten times. This chain uses TRBV11-3 with TRBJ2-1; D not resolved. The CDR3 covers 13 residues. V lost 3 bases, J lost 1 base, and 4 bases lay in between. Germline V gene lookup returns CDR1 SGHNT and CDR2 YENEEA. The DNA for the CDR3 is TGTGCCAGCAGCTTGAATTCCTACAATGAGCAGTTCTTC. Its translation: CASSLNSYNEQFF.

The V call is TRBV6-1, the J call TRBJ2-3, with D tentatively TRBD2 (6 bases). CDR1 and CDR2 from the germline V gene are MNHNS and SASEGT. This CDR3 contains 14 residues. V was pared by 6 bases and J by 0 bases, with 10 bases between. For the CDR3, the DNA is TGTGCCAGCAGGGAGAGCGGGAGCACAGATACGCAGTATTTT. Amino acid sequence: CASRESGSTDTQYF.

This clonotype appeared many times. The V gene is TRBV12-3 or TRBV12-4, the J gene TRBJ2-4; either TRBD1 or TRBD2 may supply D (6 bases each). The CDR3 spans 16 residues. With 5 bases removed from V and 0 bases from J, the gap between germline ends came to 14 bases. CDR3 nucleotide sequence: TGTGCCAGCAGTCGAGGGGGACTTCTAGCCAAAAACATTCAGTACTTC. Translation: CASSRGGLLAKNIQYF.

The sample holds many counts of this clonotype. This chain connects TRBV12-3 or TRBV12-4 to TRBJ1-2; D call uncertain. There are 14 residues in the CDR3. Trimming removed 4 bases from V and 8 bases from J, with 17 bases in between. The CDR3 loop is CASSSGFSYGGYTF. The CDR3 DNA reads TGTGCCAGCAGTTCCGGGTTTTCGTACGGAGGCTACACCTTC.

The chain couples TRBV5-1 to TRBJ2-1; either TRBD1 or TRBD2 may supply D (6 bases each). The V and J ends lost 4 bases and 7 bases respectively, with 15 bases between them. The germline V gene encodes CDR1 SGHRS and CDR2 YFSETQ. The length of the CDR3 is 14 residues. The chain's CDR3 is CASSRSGGTNEQFF. Here the CDR3 DNA reads TGCGCCAGCAGCCGTTCGGGCGGGACAAATGAGCAGTTCTTC.

In its sample, this clonotype was seen many times. The chain couples TRBV5-6 to TRBJ2-2; no firm D call. CDR3 length: 13 residues. The germline V gene has CDR1 SGHDT and CDR2 YYEEEE. Trimming left V 4 bases short and J 7 bases short, with 11 bases between. The CDR3 region has the DNA TGTGCCAGCAGCACTCCAGTGGGCGGGGAGCTGTTTTTT. Translating gives CASSTPVGGELFF.

This clonotype was counted a few times. The chain is built from TRBV5-6 and TRBJ2-1, with TRBD1 matching 10 bases. After removal of 4 bases from V and 9 bases from J, the junction contained 10 bases not matched to a gene. From germline, CDR1 is SGHDT and CDR2 YYEEEE. The CDR3 contains 15 residues. The CDR3 region has the DNA TGTGCCAGCAGCCCTGGGACAGGGGAATATGGTGAGCAGTTCTTC. Its translation: CASSPGTGEYGEQFF.

The genes are TRBV12-3 or TRBV12-4 and TRBJ2-1; 9 bases align to TRBD1. V dropped 6 bases and J dropped 8; count of bases not matched to a gene: 11. The CDR3 consists of 15 residues. The CDR3 here is CASSPGTGITDEQFF. CDR3 nucleotide sequence: TGTGCCAGCAGCCCCGGGACAGGGATTACCGATGAGCAGTTCTTC.

The table lists this clonotype with many counts. This rearrangement joins TRBV7-2 to TRBJ2-1; TRBD2 matches 8 bases. The ends lost 5 bases at V and 7 bases at J; junction bases unmatched: 7. There are 14 residues in the CDR3. Germline V lookup: CDR1 SGHTA, CDR2 FQGNSA. CDR3 sequence: CASSDGLAQNEQFF. For the CDR3, the DNA is TGTGCCAGCAGCGATGGACTAGCTCAGAATGAGCAGTTCTTC.

Details on this clonotype: A much larger clone differs by one base, so this may be a read error. The chain carries TRBV5-1 and TRBJ1-5, with D uncertain. CDR3 length: 15 amino acids. CDR1 SGHRS and CDR2 YFSETQ come from the germline V gene. CDR3 DNA: TGCGCCAGCAGCTTGGACGGGATGGGCAATCAGCCCCCGCATTTT. Translated: CASSLDGMGNQPPHF.

This clonotype has more than one count but fewer than ten. The V and J genes are TRBV12-3 or TRBV12-4 and TRBJ1-6, with TRBD1 matching over 11 bases. This CDR3 is built from 14 residues. The V gene end was trimmed by 5 bases and the J gene end by 10 bases; junction bases not matched to a gene: 4. The CDR3: CASSADRGRSPLHF. In DNA, the CDR3 is TGTGCCAGCAGTGCGGACAGGGGGCGGTCACCCCTCCACTTT.

This clonotype was detected a few times. The chain combines TRBV7-9 with TRBJ1-1, with D unresolved. CDR1 is SEHNR and CDR2 is FQNEAQ in the germline V gene (reference sequence). The V and J ends lost 5 bases and 2 bases respectively, with 12 bases between them. The CDR3 runs to 14 residues. CDR3 loop: CASSPAAENTEAFF. CDR3 sequence (DNA): TGTGCCAGCAGCCCAGCGGCGGAAAACACTGAAGCTTTCTTT.

In this sample, this clonotype turned up a few times. This chain connects TRBV6-1 to TRBJ1-6, with TRBD1 matching 8 bases. The ends lost 6 bases at V and 0 bases at J; junction bases unmatched: 7. The CDR3 has 17 amino acids. Germline CDR1 is MNHNS and CDR2 is SASEGT. CDR3: CASSFHTGGSYNSPLHF. CDR3 sequence (DNA): TGTGCCAGCAGCTTCCACACAGGGGGCTCCTATAATTCACCCCTCCACTTT.

In its sample, this clonotype was seen many times. This chain links TRBV27 with TRBJ1-1, with D hard to call. CDR1 is MNHEY, CDR2 SMNVEV, per germline (reference sequence). The CDR3 has 15 residues. The V gene lost 8 bases and the J gene lost 2 bases, with 18 bases spanning the gap. Here the CDR3 DNA reads TGTGCCAGCGCACTGAAGGGCAGATTAAACACTGAAGCTTTCTTT. Amino acid sequence: CASALKGRLNTEAFF.